The 30 T cell receptor beta chains presented below share a single source sample, sequenced in a study of blood T cell repertoires in COVID-19. Sequencing used immunoSEQ multiplex PCR; TCRdb keeps in-frame clones, though not all of them. The top ten hold about a sixth of the sample, which has over 75,000 clones, 78% seen once. Sequencing was carried out using peripheral blood. These receptors came from a human donor in a cohort sampled during active COVID-19.

The chain recombines TRBV2 with TRBJ1-3; tentative D call: TRBD1 (6 bases). V lost 2 bases, J lost 3 bases, and 8 bases lay in between. This CDR3 has 14 residues. The germline V gene encodes CDR1 SNHLY and CDR2 FYNNEI. CDR3 sequence: CASSETGFGNTIYF. The CDR3 DNA reads as TGTGCCAGCAGTGAAACAGGGTTTGGAAACACCATATATTTT.

CDR3 in amino acids: CASTFDSRYGYTF. The CDR3 nucleotides read TGTGCCAGCACCTTCGACAGTAGATATGGCTACACCTTC. The gene calls are TRBV12-3 or TRBV12-4 and TRBJ1-2; TRBD1 is a possible D gene (5 bases). The CDR3 has 13 residues. V was shortened by 7 bases and J by 5 bases, with 14 bases between the two germline ends.

The CDR3 reads CATSDLQLGGDTQYF. The CDR3 DNA is TGTGCCACCAGTGATTTGCAGCTGGGAGGAGATACGCAGTATTTT. V and J are TRBV24-1 and TRBJ2-3; D may be TRBD2 (6 bases). Deletions cut 0 bases from V and 5 bases from J, with 11 bases between. CDR1 is KGHDR, CDR2 SFDVKD, per germline. This CDR3 comprises 15 residues.

J is TRBJ2-3 and V is TRBV19, with D perhaps TRBD1 (5 bases). Germline V gene data show CDR1 as LNHDA and CDR2 as SQIVND (reference sequence). CDR3 size: 14 residues. The V end lost 8 bases, the J end lost 4 bases, and 16 bases lay between the germline ends. The CDR3 is CASGVRGYADTQYF. The CDR3 nucleotides read TGTGCCAGTGGGGTAAGGGGATATGCAGATACGCAGTATTTT.

This clone was seen at least ten times. The chain couples TRBV4-1 to TRBJ2-2; 13 bases are a match to TRBD2. The germline gives CDR1 MGHRA, CDR2 YSYEKL. Trimming removed 0 bases from V and 3 bases from J; junction bases left unmatched: 4. The CDR3 has 18 residues. CDR3 bases: TGCGCCAGCAGCCAAGATCCCGGACTAGCGGGGGACACCGGGGAGCTGTTTTTT. Protein sequence: CASSQDPGLAGDTGELFF.

V usage is TRBV7-3 and J usage is TRBJ1-6; TRBD1 matches 9 bases. Germline CDR1 reads SGHTA; CDR2 reads FQGTGA. CDR3 length: 15 amino acids. J was trimmed by 10 bases and V by 2 bases; bases with no gene match: 6. The CDR3 bases are TGTGCCAGCAGCTTAGCCGGGACAGGGATGTCACCCCTCCACTTT. It is translated as CASSLAGTGMSPLHF.

The V gene is TRBV19, the J gene TRBJ2-1, with D unclear. The CDR3 contains 11 residues. Germline CDR1 is LNHDA and CDR2 is SQIVND (reference sequence). The ends were cut back, 5 bases at V and 7 bases at J, with 6 bases in the middle. The CDR3, as DNA: TGTGCCAGTAGTTTTCTTAATGAGCAGTTCTTC. Its protein is CASSFLNEQFF.

The genes are TRBV6-6 and TRBJ2-1; D may be TRBD2 (5 bases). V lost 0 bases and J 4 bases, leaving 7 bases between the germline ends. Germline CDR1 is MNHNY and CDR2 is SVGAGI (reference sequence). The CDR3 runs 14 residues. The CDR3 sequence: CASSYSRVYNEQFF. DNA of the CDR3: TGTGCCAGCAGTTACTCGAGGGTGTACAATGAGCAGTTCTTC.

The chain combines TRBV24-1 with TRBJ2-7; TRBD1 might be the D (5 bases). The CDR3 is made up of 16 amino acids. V lost 4 bases to trimming and J lost 4 bases, with 19 bases between them. Germline V gene lookup returns CDR1 KGHDR and CDR2 SFDVKD. For the CDR3, the DNA is TGTGCCACCAGTGACCCGGACACGTCGCCCTTTTACGAGCAGTACGTC. Translation gives CATSDPDTSPFYEQYV.

This clone was found many times. The V and J genes are TRBV5-1 and TRBJ1-3; tentatively, D is TRBD1 (6 bases). The CDR3 length is 15 residues. From germline, CDR1 is SGHRS and CDR2 YFSETQ. Deletions cut 3 bases from V and 1 base from J, with 11 bases between. CDR3 nucleotide sequence: TGCGCCAGCAGCTGGGACACGGTATCTGGAAACACCATATATTTT. It is translated as CASSWDTVSGNTIYF.

The chain has TRBV7-2 and TRBJ1-1; tentatively, D is TRBD1 (6 bases). Trimming took 1 base from V and 5 from J, leaving 8 bases between them. The CDR3 loop spans 13 amino acids. Germline loops: CDR1 SGHTA, CDR2 FQGNSA. The CDR3, as DNA: TGTGCCAGCAGCTTAGTACAGGGAACTGAAGCTTTCTTT. It codes for CASSLVQGTEAFF.

The gene calls are TRBV9 and TRBJ1-1, with 8 bases aligning to TRBD1. J gave up 0 bases and V 3 bases, and 7 bases lay outside the gene matches. CDR1 is SGDLS and CDR2 is YYNGEE in the germline V gene. The CDR3 is 16 amino acids. The CDR3 DNA sequence: TGTGCCAGCAGCGGTGAAGCACAGGGGGTGAACACTGAAGCTTTCTTT. This codes for CASSGEAQGVNTEAFF.

The gene calls are TRBV30 and TRBJ1-4; D is ambiguous. V lost 0 bases, J lost 2 bases, and 13 bases lay in between. The CDR3 is 16 residues long. The germline gives CDR1 GTSNPN, CDR2 SVGIG (reference sequence). CDR3 region: CAWSVQFGRTNEKLFF. CDR3 sequence (DNA): TGTGCCTGGAGTGTACAGTTTGGGAGGACTAATGAAAAACTGTTTTTT. Using reference TRBV30 and TRBJ1-4 for the parts outside the CDR3, the full variable domain is SQTIHQWPATLVQPVGSPLSLECTVEGTSNPNLYWYRQAAGRGLQLLFYSVGIGQISSEVPQNLSASRPQDRQFILSSKKLLLSDSGFYLCAWSVQFGRTNEKLFFGSGTQLSVL.

V is TRBV14 and J is TRBJ1-1; D unresolved. Per the germline V gene, CDR1 is SGHDN and CDR2 is FVKESK. The CDR3 sequence is 14 residues long. Trimming removed 0 bases at V and 5 bases at J, with 10 bases between. The CDR3 DNA follows: TGTGCCAGCAGCCAAGATCTTGCACAGACTGAAGCTTTCTTT. Encoded protein: CASSQDLAQTEAFF.

V and J are TRBV28 and TRBJ1-4; D possibly corresponds to TRBD1 (5 bases). CDR3 length: 13 residues. V shed 6 bases and J shed 4 bases, with 9 bases lying between them. Per the germline V gene, CDR1 is MDHEN and CDR2 is SYDVKM. The CDR3 DNA reads as TGTGCCAGCAGGGGGGGGATTAATGAAAAACTGTTTTTT. Its translation is CASRGGINEKLFF. Together with reference TRBV28 and TRBJ1-4, the CDR3 gives the full variable domain: DVKVTQSSRYLVKRTGEKVFLECVQDMDHENMFWYRQDPGLGLRLIYFSYDVKMKEKGDIPEGYSVSREKKERFSLILESASTNQTSMYLCASRGGINEKLFFGSGTQLSVL.

The chain links TRBV6-5 to TRBJ1-2, with 8 bases aligning to TRBD1. With V trimmed by 2 bases and J by 4 bases, 6 bases remained unmatched. The germline V gene has CDR1 MNHEY and CDR2 SVGAGI. The CDR3 is 15 residues long. In nucleotides, the CDR3 is TGTGCCAGCAGTTACCTCAGGGGGCTGGGCTATGGCTACACCTTC. Protein: CASSYLRGLGYGYTF.

This clone was seen only a few times. This chain links TRBV7-2 with TRBJ1-5; 8 bases are shared with TRBD1. The germline CDR1 and CDR2 sequences are SGHTA and FQGNSA. After removal of 5 bases from V and 7 bases from J, the junction contained 7 bases not matched to a gene. The CDR3 consists of 14 residues. The CDR3 DNA sequence: TGTGCCAGCAGCCCAGGACAGGGCTGGCAGCCCCAGCATTTT. Translated, it gives CASSPGQGWQPQHF.

The CDR3 is CASSADRTPQYF. CDR3 nucleotides: TGTGCCAGCAGCGCAGACAGGACTCCGCAGTATTTT. The chain is built from TRBV9 and TRBJ2-3; possible D gene TRBD1, 6 bases. CDR1 is SGDLS, CDR2 YYNGEE, per germline. V gave up 3 bases and J gave up 10 bases, with 12 bases separating them. The CDR3 is 12 amino acids.

The V call is TRBV25-1, the J call TRBJ2-1; 7 positions agree with TRBD2. This CDR3 spans 13 amino acids. Germline V gene data show CDR1 as MGHDK and CDR2 as SYGVNS. With 4 bases clipped from V and 4 bases from J, the junction kept 1 base outside the gene matches. CDR3 in DNA: TGTGCCAGCAGTGCGGGAGGTTACAATGAGCAGTTCTTC. Protein sequence: CASSAGGYNEQFF.

The rearrangement joins TRBV29-1 to TRBJ2-1; TRBD1 matches at 7 bases. This CDR3 has 16 amino acids. After removal of 5 bases from V and 5 bases from J, the junction contained 15 bases not matched to a gene. The germline V gene encodes CDR1 SQVTM and CDR2 ANQGSEA. The CDR3 DNA is TGCAGCGTTTATCCGCCCCCGGGACAGACCCACAATGAGCAGTTCTTC. Its translation is CSVYPPPGQTHNEQFF.

The CDR3 DNA is TGCAGCGTTGAAGACCCCAGGGGGATGTGGCACTATGGCTACACCTTC. Its protein is CSVEDPRGMWHYGYTF. The chain joins TRBV29-1 to TRBJ1-2; 7 bases fit TRBD1. Germline values: CDR1 SQVTM, CDR2 ANQGSEA. Trimming removed 0 bases from V and 3 bases from J; junction bases left unmatched: 10. This CDR3 has 16 amino acids.

The chain recombines TRBV27 with TRBJ1-1, with a weak D call TRBD1 (5 bases). The CDR3 sequence is 14 residues long. Trimming took off 5 bases at V and 3 bases at J, with 13 bases between the two ends. In germline, CDR1 is MNHEY, CDR2 SMNVEV (reference sequence). The DNA for the CDR3 is TGTGCCAGCAGTCCAGCAGGGTCTTACACTGAAGCTTTCTTT. It specifies CASSPAGSYTEAFF.

The chain is built from TRBV29-1 and TRBJ2-5, with TRBD2 as a possible D gene (5 bases). Deletions cut 4 bases from V and 3 bases from J, with 12 bases between. CDR3 size: 13 residues. The V gene's germline CDR1 is SQVTM and CDR2 ANQGSEA. The CDR3 protein is CSVGLPGKETQYF. CDR3 coding DNA: TGCAGCGTTGGTCTTCCCGGGAAAGAGACCCAGTACTTC.

The CDR3 DNA reads TGTGCCAGATACCAGTCTAGCGGGGTAAATGAGCAGTTCTTC. Translating gives CARYQSSGVNEQFF. The V and J genes are TRBV2 and TRBJ2-1, with 9 bases that match TRBD2. The V segment lost 9 bases and the J segment 7 bases; nucleotides outside the gene matches: 10. The CDR3 runs 14 residues. Germline V CDR1 and CDR2: SNHLY, FYNNEI.

This sequence joins TRBV7-9 and TRBJ2-5, with no clear D. V was clipped by 1 base and J by 5 bases, with 11 bases between them. CDR3 size: 14 residues. Germline loops: CDR1 SEHNR, CDR2 FQNEAQ (reference sequence). The DNA of the CDR3 is TGTGCCAGCAGCTTAGGCTTATCAGTGGAGACCCAGTACTTC. Its translation: CASSLGLSVETQYF.

Here the CDR3 DNA reads TGTGCCAGCAGCATTTTCGACAGGGGGGCCGCCGGGGAGCTGTTTTTT. It specifies CASSIFDRGAAGELFF. This rearrangement joins TRBV9 to TRBJ2-2, with 9 nucleotides matching TRBD1. Unmatched junction bases numbered 10, after V lost 4 bases and J lost 6 bases. This CDR3 has 16 residues. Per germline, CDR1 SGDLS and CDR2 YYNGEE.

V gene TRBV28 combines with J gene TRBJ2-1, with 7 bases fitting TRBD2. Germline values: CDR1 MDHEN, CDR2 SYDVKM. The CDR3 extends over 15 amino acids. Trimming took 0 bases from V and 4 from J; bases not matched to a gene: 3. In nucleotides, the CDR3 is TGTGCCAGCAGTTTATGGGGGGGGGATTACAATGAGCAGTTCTTC. Its protein product is CASSLWGGDYNEQFF. The complete variable domain, with remaining parts taken from reference TRBV28 and TRBJ2-1, reads DVKVTQSSRYLVKRTGEKVFLECVQDMDHENMFWYRQDPGLGLRLIYFSYDVKMKEKGDIPEGYSVSREKKERFSLILESASTNQTSMYLCASSLWGGDYNEQFFGPGTRLTVL.

The table lists this clone with a few counts. CDR3 amino acids: CASSVYPYNEQFF. The CDR3 DNA follows: TGTGCCAGCAGCGTCTATCCCTACAATGAGCAGTTCTTC. The chain couples TRBV9 to TRBJ2-1; D gene unclear. Trimming cost V 2 bases and J 2 bases, with 5 bases left between them. From germline, CDR1 is SGDLS and CDR2 YYNGEE. This CDR3 is 13 amino acids long.

The chain has TRBV30 and TRBJ2-3; D unresolved. Trimming took 5 bases from V and 2 from J, leaving 11 bases between them. CDR3 length: 13 amino acids. CDR1 GTSNPN and CDR2 SVGIG come from the germline V gene (reference sequence). The CDR3 protein is CAWSVLFTDTQYF. The CDR3 DNA follows: TGTGCCTGGTCGGTTCTTTTCACAGATACGCAGTATTTT.

V gene TRBV18 combines with J gene TRBJ2-7; possible D gene TRBD1, 6 bases. The ends were cut back, 1 base at V and 6 bases at J, with 7 bases in the middle. Germline V lookup: CDR1 KGHSH, CDR2 LQKENI. The CDR3 is 12 residues long. The CDR3 is CASSPQTGEQYV. Here the CDR3 DNA reads TGTGCCAGCTCACCACAGACAGGCGAGCAGTACGTC.